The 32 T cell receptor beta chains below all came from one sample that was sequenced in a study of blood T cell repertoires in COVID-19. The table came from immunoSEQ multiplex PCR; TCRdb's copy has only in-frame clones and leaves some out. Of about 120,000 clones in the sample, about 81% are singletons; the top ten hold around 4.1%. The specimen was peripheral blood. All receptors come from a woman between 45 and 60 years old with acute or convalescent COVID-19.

The CDR3 nucleotides read TGTGCCTCTAACAGGGGCACTGAAGCTTTCTTT. Translation gives CASNRGTEAFF. The chain links TRBV28 to TRBJ1-1; the match to TRBD1 covers 7 bases. The CDR3 runs to 11 residues. From germline, CDR1 is MDHEN and CDR2 SYDVKM. The junction had 4 bases not matched to a gene; V was cut back by 11 bases and J by 4 bases.

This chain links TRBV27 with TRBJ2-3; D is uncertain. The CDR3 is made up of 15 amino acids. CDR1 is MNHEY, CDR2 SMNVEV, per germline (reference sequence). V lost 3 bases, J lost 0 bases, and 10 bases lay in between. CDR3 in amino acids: CASSLRTASTDTQYF. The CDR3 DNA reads TGTGCCAGCAGTTTGCGAACAGCCAGCACAGATACGCAGTATTTT.

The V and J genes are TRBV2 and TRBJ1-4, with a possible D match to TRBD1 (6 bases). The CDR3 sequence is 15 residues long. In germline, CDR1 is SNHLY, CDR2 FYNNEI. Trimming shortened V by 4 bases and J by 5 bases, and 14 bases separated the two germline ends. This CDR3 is CASSGGGQRNEKLFF. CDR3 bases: TGTGCCAGCAGTGGGGGGGGGCAAAGGAATGAAAAACTGTTTTTT.

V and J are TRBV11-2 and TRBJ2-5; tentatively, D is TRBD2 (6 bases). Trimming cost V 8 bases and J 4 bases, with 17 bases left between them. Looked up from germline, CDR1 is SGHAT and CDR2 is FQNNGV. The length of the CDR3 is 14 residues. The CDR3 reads CASGRAFGGETQYF. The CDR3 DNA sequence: TGTGCCAGCGGACGGGCCTTCGGGGGAGAGACCCAGTACTTC.

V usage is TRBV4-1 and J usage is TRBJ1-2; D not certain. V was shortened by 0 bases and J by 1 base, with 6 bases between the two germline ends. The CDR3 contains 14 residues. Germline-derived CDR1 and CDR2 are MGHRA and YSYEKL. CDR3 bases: TGCGCCAGCAGCCAAGATCCAGTTAACTATGGCTACACCTTC. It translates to CASSQDPVNYGYTF.

The CDR3 region is CASSLRSGGHANTGELFF. The CDR3 nucleotides read TGTGCCAGCAGCCTGCGGAGCGGGGGCCACGCGAACACCGGGGAGCTGTTTTTT. The chain has TRBV7-8 and TRBJ2-2; 8 bases map to TRBD2. Germline V gene lookup returns CDR1 SGHVS and CDR2 FQNEAQ. The J segment lost 0 bases and the V segment lost 5 bases, leaving 11 bases of the junction unmatched. The CDR3 is 18 residues long. Complete variable domain (other parts from reference TRBV7-8 and TRBJ2-2): GAGVSQSPRYKVAKRGQDVALRCDPISGHVSLFWYQQALGQGPEFLTYFQNEAQLDKSGLPSDRFFAERPEGSVSTLKIQRTQQEDSAVYLCASSLRSGGHANTGELFFGEGSRLTVL.

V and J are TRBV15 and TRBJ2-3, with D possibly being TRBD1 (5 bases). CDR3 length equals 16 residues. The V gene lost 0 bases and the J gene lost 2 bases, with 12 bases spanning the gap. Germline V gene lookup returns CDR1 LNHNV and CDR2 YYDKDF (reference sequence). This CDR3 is CATSRDGQGNTDTQYF. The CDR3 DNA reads TGTGCCACCAGCAGAGACGGACAAGGGAACACAGATACGCAGTATTTT.

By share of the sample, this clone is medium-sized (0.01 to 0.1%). CDR3 amino acids: CASSPRVPNSPLHF. In nucleotides, the CDR3 is TGTGCCAGTAGTCCCAGGGTTCCGAATTCACCCCTCCACTTT. This chain joins TRBV19 and TRBJ1-6; D might be TRBD1 (5 bases). Trimming cost V 5 bases and J 7 bases, with 12 bases left between them. This CDR3 has 14 residues. The germline V gene has CDR1 LNHDA and CDR2 SQIVND (reference sequence).

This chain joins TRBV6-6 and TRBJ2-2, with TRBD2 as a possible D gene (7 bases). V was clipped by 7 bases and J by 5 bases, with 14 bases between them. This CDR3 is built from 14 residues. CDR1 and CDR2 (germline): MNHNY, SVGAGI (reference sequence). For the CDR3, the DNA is TGTGCCAGCATTAAGGGGGGGAATACCGGGGAGCTGTTTTTT. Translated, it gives CASIKGGNTGELFF.

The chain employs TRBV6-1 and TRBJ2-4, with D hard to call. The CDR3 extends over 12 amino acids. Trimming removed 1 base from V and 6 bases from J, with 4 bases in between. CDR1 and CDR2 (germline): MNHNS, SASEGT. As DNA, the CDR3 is TGTGCCAGCAGTGAAGTCGGAAACATTCAGTACTTC. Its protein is CASSEVGNIQYF.

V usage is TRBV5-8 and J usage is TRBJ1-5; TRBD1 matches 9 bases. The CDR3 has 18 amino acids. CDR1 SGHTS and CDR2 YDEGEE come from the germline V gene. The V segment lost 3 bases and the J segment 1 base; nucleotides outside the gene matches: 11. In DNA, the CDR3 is TGTGCCAGCAGCTCGACCACAGGGGGCCGGCGGAGCAATCAGCCCCAGCATTTT. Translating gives CASSSTTGGRRSNQPQHF.

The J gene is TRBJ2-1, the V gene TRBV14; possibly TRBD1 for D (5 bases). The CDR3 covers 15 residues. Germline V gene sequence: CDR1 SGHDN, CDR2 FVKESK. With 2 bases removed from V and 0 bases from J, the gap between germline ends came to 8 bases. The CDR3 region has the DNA TGTGCCAGCAGCCAACAGGGTAGCTCCTACAATGAGCAGTTCTTC. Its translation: CASSQQGSSYNEQFF.

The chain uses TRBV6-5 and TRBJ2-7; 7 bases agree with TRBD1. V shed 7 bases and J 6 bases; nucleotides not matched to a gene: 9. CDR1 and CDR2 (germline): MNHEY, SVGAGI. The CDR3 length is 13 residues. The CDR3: CASTDRDSSEQYF. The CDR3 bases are TGTGCCAGCACAGACAGGGACAGTAGCGAGCAGTACTTC.

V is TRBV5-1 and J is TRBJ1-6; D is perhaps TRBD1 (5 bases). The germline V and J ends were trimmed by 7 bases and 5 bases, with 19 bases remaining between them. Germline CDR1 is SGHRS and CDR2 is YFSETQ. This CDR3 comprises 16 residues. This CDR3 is CASRDTAAGHNSPLHF. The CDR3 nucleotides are TGCGCCAGCCGCGACACGGCGGCAGGGCATAATTCACCCCTCCACTTT.

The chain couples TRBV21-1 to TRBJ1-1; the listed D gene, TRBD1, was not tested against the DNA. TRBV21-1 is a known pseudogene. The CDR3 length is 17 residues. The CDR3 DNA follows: TGTGCCAGCAGCAAAAAATGCGAACCACAGGGGAACACTGAAGCTTTCTTT. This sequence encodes CASSKKCEPQGNTEAFF.

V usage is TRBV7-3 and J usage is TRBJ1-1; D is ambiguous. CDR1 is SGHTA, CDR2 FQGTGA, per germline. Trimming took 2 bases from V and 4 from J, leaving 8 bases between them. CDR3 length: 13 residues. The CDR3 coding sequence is TGTGCCAGCAGCTTATTCGGTTCCACTGAAGCTTTCTTT. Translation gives CASSLFGSTEAFF.

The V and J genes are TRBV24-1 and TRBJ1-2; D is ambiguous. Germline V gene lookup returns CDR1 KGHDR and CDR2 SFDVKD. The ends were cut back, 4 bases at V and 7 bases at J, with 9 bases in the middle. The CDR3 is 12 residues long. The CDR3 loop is CATSEAGSGYTF. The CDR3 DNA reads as TGTGCCACCAGTGAAGCGGGGTCTGGCTACACCTTC.

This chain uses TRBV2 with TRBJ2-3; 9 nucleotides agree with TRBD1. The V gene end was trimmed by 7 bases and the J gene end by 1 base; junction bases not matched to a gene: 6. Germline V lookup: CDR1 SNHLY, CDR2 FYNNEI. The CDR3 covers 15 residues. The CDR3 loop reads CASNQRQGGTDTQYF. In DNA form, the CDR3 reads TGTGCCAGCAATCAGAGACAGGGGGGCACAGATACGCAGTATTTT.

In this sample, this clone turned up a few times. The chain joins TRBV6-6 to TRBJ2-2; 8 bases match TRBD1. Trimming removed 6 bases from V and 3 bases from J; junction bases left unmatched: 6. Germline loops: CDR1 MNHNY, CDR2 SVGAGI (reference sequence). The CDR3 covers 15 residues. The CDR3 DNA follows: TGTGCCAGCAGCCCGCCGGGACAGGACACCGGGGAGCTGTTTTTT. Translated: CASSPPGQDTGELFF.

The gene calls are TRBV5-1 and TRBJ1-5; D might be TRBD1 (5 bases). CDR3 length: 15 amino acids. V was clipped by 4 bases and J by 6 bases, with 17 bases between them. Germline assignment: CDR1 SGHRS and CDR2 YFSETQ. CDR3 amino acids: CASSLNSGDGQPQHF. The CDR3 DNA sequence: TGCGCCAGCAGCCTTAACTCGGGGGATGGTCAGCCCCAGCATTTT.

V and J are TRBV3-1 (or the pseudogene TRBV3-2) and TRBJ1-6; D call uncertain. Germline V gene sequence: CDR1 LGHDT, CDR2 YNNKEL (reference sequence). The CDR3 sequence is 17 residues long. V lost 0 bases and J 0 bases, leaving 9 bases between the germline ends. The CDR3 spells CASSQDVWSSYNSPLHF. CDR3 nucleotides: TGTGCCAGCAGCCAAGATGTTTGGAGCTCCTATAATTCACCCCTCCACTTT.

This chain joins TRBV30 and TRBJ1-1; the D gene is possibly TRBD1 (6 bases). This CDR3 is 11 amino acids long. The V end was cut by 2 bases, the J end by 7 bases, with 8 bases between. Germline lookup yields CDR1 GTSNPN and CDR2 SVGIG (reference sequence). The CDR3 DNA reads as TGTGCCTGGAGTACGGACAGTGAAGCTTTCTTT. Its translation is CAWSTDSEAFF.

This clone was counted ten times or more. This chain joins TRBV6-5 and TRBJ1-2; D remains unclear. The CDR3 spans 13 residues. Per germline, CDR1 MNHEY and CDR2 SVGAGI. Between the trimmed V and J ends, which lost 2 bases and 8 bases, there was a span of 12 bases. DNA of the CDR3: TGTGCCAGCAGTTACATGGCAGGCTTCGGCTACACCTTC. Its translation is CASSYMAGFGYTF.

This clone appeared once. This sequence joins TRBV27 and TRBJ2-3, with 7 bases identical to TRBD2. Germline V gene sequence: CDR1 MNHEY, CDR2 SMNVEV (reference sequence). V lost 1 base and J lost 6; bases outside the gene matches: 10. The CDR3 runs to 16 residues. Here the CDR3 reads CASSLLLGGSGDTQYF. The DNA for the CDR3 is TGTGCCAGCAGTTTATTGTTAGGCGGGAGTGGGGATACGCAGTATTTT.

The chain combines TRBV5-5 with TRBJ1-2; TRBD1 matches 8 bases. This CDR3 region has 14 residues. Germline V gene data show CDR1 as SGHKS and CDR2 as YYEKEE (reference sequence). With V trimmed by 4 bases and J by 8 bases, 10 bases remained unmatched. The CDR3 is CASSGGQDPWGYTF. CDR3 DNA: TGTGCCAGCAGCGGGGGACAGGATCCTTGGGGCTACACCTTC.

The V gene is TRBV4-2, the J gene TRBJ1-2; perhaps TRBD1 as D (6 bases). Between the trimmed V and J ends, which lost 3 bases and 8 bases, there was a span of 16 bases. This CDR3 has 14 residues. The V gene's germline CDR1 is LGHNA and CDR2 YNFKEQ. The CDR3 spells CASSQGQDPRGYTF. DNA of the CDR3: TGTGCCAGCAGCCAGGGACAAGACCCTAGGGGCTACACCTTC.

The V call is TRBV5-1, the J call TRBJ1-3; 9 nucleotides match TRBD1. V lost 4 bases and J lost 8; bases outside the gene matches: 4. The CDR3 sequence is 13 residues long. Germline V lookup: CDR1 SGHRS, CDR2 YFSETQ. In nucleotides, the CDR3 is TGCGCCAGCAGCCGACAGGGGGAGGACACCATATATTTT. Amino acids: CASSRQGEDTIYF.

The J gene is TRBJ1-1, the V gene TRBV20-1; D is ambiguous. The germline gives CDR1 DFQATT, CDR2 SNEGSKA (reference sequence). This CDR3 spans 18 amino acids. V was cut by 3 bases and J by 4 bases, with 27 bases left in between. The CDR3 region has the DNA TGCAGTGCTAGTCACCCGTGGAGGCTAATCCTAGGGCGCACTGAAGCTTTCTTT. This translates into CSASHPWRLILGRTEAFF.

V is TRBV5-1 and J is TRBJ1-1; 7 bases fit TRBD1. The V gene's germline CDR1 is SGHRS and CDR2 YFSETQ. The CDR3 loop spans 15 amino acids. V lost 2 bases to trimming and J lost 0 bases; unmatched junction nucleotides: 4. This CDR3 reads CASSLSGTVNTEAFF. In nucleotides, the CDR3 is TGCGCCAGCAGCTTATCCGGGACAGTGAACACTGAAGCTTTCTTT.

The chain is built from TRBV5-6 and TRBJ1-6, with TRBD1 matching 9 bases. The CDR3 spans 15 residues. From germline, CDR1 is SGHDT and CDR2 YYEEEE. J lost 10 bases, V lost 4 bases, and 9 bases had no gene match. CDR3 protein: CASSPPGTGFSPLHF. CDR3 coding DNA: TGTGCCAGCAGCCCCCCGGGGACAGGGTTCTCACCCCTCCACTTT.

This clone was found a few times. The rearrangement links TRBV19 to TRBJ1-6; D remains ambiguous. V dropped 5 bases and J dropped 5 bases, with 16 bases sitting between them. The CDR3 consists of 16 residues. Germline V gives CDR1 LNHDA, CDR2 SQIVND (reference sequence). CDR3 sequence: CASSSAESPNNSPLHF. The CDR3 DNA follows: TGTGCCAGTAGTTCCGCGGAATCCCCTAATAATTCACCCCTCCACTTT.

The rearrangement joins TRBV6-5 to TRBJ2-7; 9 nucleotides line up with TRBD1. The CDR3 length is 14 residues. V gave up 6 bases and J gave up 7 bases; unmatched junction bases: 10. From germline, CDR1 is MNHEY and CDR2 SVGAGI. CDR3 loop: CASRRQGGPREQYF. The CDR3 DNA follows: TGTGCCAGCAGGAGACAGGGGGGCCCTAGGGAGCAGTACTTC.